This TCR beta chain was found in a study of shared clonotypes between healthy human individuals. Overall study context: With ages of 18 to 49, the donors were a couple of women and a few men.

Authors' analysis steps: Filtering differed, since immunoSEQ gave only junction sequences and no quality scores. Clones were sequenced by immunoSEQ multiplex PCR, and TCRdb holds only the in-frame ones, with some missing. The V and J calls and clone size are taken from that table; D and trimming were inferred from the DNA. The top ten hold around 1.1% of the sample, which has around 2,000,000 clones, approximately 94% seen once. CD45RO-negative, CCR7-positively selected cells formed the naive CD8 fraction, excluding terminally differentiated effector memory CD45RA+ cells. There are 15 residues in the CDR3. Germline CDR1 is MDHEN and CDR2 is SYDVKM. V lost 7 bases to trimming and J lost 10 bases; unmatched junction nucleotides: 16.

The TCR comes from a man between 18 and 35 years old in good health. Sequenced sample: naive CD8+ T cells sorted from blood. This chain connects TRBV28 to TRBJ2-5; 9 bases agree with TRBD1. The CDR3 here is CASTHGTGRPGGQYF. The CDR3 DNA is TGTGCCAGCACCCACGGGACAGGGCGGCCTGGGGGCCAGTACTTC.